This TCR beta chain was captured in a study of cytomegalovirus exposure and HLA in healthy donors. Amplification used 60 Vbeta primers and 13 Jbeta primers. Some clones are missing from TCRdb's copy, which holds only in-frame ones; the method was immunoSEQ multiplex PCR. The sample shows 100,000 to 150,000 clones, 72% of them seen only once. Study observations and caveats: Most subjects' HLA-A and HLA-B alleles were reportedly predicted from TCR beta sequences.

Regarding this clone: Its antigen is unidentified.

This receptor was identified in a man aged 25 to 45 in good health and CMV-seronegative. The source material was PBMCs.

In DNA form, the CDR3 reads TGTGCCAGTCAGGGCCTCAATCGGGAGACCCAGTACTTC. Its protein is CASQGLNRETQYF. The rearrangement links TRBV6-6 to TRBJ2-5; maybe TRBD1 (5 bases). V was shortened by 9 bases and J by 5 bases, with 16 bases between the two germline ends. The CDR3 spans 13 residues. The germline CDR1 and CDR2 sequences are MNHNY and SVGAGI (reference sequence).